A selection of T cell receptor beta chains follows, all from one sample in a study of T cell changes during pregnancy in multiple sclerosis. Data came from immunoSEQ multiplex PCR; TCRdb stores just in-frame clones and leaves some out. Altogether 70,000 to 95,000 clones are present, approximately 94% being singletons, with the ten largest covering less than 2.5%. The starting material was peripheral blood, obtained in the third trimester of pregnancy. These receptors originate from a female donor with multiple sclerosis, enrolled in a pregnancy study. Each CDR3 is given without its conserved first and last residue.

j_call	v_call	cdr3_aa
TRBJ2-7	TRBV11-2	ASSSSGRAAYEQY
TRBJ2-1	TRBV2	ASRYGLAEDNEQF
TRBJ2-7	TRBV7-2	ASNPIGGGLNEQY
TRBJ2-2	TRBV7-7	ASSLGRWDRDLLGNTGELF
TRBJ2-1	TRBV6-6	ASNSGSSYNEQF
TRBJ2-5	TRBV27	ASSPSPGGWETQY
TRBJ1-1	TRBV10-3	AIRGTGGNNMNTEAF
TRBJ2-3	TRBV19	ASTTGVGTDTQY
TRBJ2-3	TRBV11-2	ASSLGGSGSRTDTQY
TRBJ2-1	TRBV6-5	ASSYSPGSHNEQF
TRBJ1-1	TRBV10-3	AISDRGGITEAF
TRBJ2-1	TRBV30	AWSELAGGPVGVSEQF
TRBJ2-2	TRBV6-4	ASSPGLDTGELF
TRBJ2-3	TRBV18	ASSPPLAGVNTQY
TRBJ1-1	TRBV21-1	ASSRHRSNTEAF
TRBJ2-1	TRBV2	ASTREANEQF